The 22 T cell receptor beta chains given below trace back to one sample, sequenced in a study of blood T cells in healthy people across ages. It was with a sample-barcoded 5' primer and a J-beta primer mix that a second PCR of roughly 7 to 11 cycles was run. TCRdb ran MiXCR on the 5' RACE reads and lists one entry per CDR3 protein. The sample yields under 2,000,000 distinct CDR3 sequences, about 50% seen once. Sequencing was carried out using blood. The receptors derive from a woman in her thirties or forties in good health.

The J gene is TRBJ2-1, the V gene TRBV27, with D uncertain. The CDR3 totals 14 residues. V lost 3 bases to trimming and J lost 5 bases, with 11 bases between them. The germline V gene encodes CDR1 MNHEY and CDR2 SMNVEV (reference sequence). CDR3 sequence reads: CASSFAGPDNEQFF. The CDR3 DNA reads TGTGCCAGCAGTTTTGCCGGGCCAGACAATGAGCAGTTCTTC.

The chain has TRBV5-1 and TRBJ2-3, with D perhaps TRBD1 (6 bases). Germline V lookup: CDR1 SGHRS, CDR2 YFSETQ. The CDR3 is 14 amino acids. V gave up 5 bases and J gave up 2 bases, with 12 bases separating them. The CDR3 loop reads CASRDGTLTDTQYF. Here the CDR3 DNA reads TGCGCCAGCAGGGACGGGACACTCACAGATACGCAGTATTTT.

This clonotype occurred once. The chain joins TRBV6-5 to TRBJ1-6; possible D gene TRBD1, 5 bases. CDR3 size: 16 residues. V was shortened by 3 bases and J by 9 bases, with 18 bases between the two germline ends. CDR1 and CDR2 (germline): MNHEY, SVGAGI. The CDR3 protein is CASSYSRGGEGSPLHF. The CDR3 DNA reads TGTGCCAGCAGTTATAGTCGGGGAGGGGAAGGTTCACCCCTCCACTTT.

The chain carries TRBV6-2 or TRBV6-3 and TRBJ2-3; the match to TRBD2 covers 13 bases. The germline gives CDR1 MNHEY, CDR2 SVGEGT. Germline trimming cut 8 bases from V and 6 bases from J; bases unmatched to any gene: 20. This CDR3 has 19 residues. CDR3 in amino acids: CASSYRELAGGPRSDTQYF. The CDR3 region has the DNA TGTGCCAGCTCCTACCGTGAACTAGCGGGGGGGCCAAGGTCTGATACGCAGTATTTT.

The chain joins TRBV6-6 to TRBJ2-5, with 9 bases matching TRBD1. Trimming removed 5 bases from V and 3 bases from J; junction bases left unmatched: 7. Germline-derived CDR1 and CDR2 are MNHNY and SVGAGI (reference sequence). The CDR3 sequence is 15 residues long. The CDR3 region is CASSQPGTGKETQYF. The CDR3 coding sequence is TGTGCCAGCAGTCAACCCGGGACAGGGAAAGAGACCCAGTACTTC.

This clonotype was detected a few times. The chain is built from TRBV10-3 and TRBJ2-3; tentatively, D is TRBD1 or TRBD2 (6 bases each). The CDR3 is 16 residues long. The V end lost 6 bases, the J end lost 5 bases, and 21 bases lay between the germline ends. Germline V lookup: CDR1 ENHRY, CDR2 SYGVKD. This chain's CDR3 is CAISDLLRGEEDTQYF. CDR3 nucleotide sequence: TGTGCCATCAGCGACCTCCTGAGGGGGGAGGAAGATACGCAGTATTTT.

On this clonotype: The junction departs from germline at one end; a sequencing error may be responsible. The chain uses TRBV7-2 and TRBJ2-1, with D tentatively TRBD1 or TRBD2 (6 bases each). The CDR3 contains 15 residues. Looked up from germline, CDR1 is SGHTA and CDR2 is FQGNSA. The CDR3 loop is CASSYSGPPGDERFF. The CDR3 region has the DNA TGTGCCAGCAGCTACAGCGGGCCTCCAGGGGATGAGCGGTTCTTC.

The genes are TRBV5-6 and TRBJ1-2, with a tentative D call TRBD1 (5 bases). In germline, CDR1 is SGHDT, CDR2 YYEEEE. V lost 5 bases to trimming and J lost 0 bases, with 11 bases between them. CDR3 length: 14 amino acids. DNA of the CDR3: TGTGCCAGCAGTCCCGGACATCCTAACTATGGCTACACCTTC. It is translated as CASSPGHPNYGYTF.

Comment on this clonotype: At one of its ends the junction is not consistent with the germline gene, which may arise from a read error. The chain recombines TRBV7-2 with TRBJ2-6, with D perhaps matching TRBD1 (5 bases). Germline-derived CDR1 and CDR2 are SGHTA and FQGNSA. CDR3 length equals 14 residues. This CDR3 is CASSTGSGASVLTF. In DNA, the CDR3 is TGTGCCAGCAGCACAGGTTCTGGGGCCAGCGTCCTGACTTTC.

In the case of this clonotype: Compared with germline, one end of the junction differs, possibly owing to a read error. The gene calls are TRBV7-9 and TRBJ1-6, with TRBD1 identical over 9 bases. CDR1 and CDR2 from the germline V gene are SEHNR and FQNEAQ (reference sequence). The CDR3 consists of 15 residues. The CDR3 sequence is CATSREGQGNSPLHF. In nucleotides, the CDR3 is TGTGCCACCAGCAGAGAAGGACAGGGGAATTCACCCCTCCACTTT.

This chain connects TRBV12-3 or TRBV12-4 to TRBJ1-4, with D possibly TRBD1 on 6 matching bases. Deletions cut 5 bases from V and 7 bases from J, with 14 bases between. This CDR3 is 14 amino acids long. CDR3 sequence reads: CASSLGGGAEKLFF. CDR3 DNA sequence: TGTGCCAGCAGTCTGGGGGGCGGGGCTGAAAAACTGTTTTTT.

V gene TRBV4-2 combines with J gene TRBJ2-5; D unresolved. Germline assignment: CDR1 LGHNA and CDR2 YNFKEQ. The CDR3 is made up of 12 amino acids. The V end was cut by 6 bases, the J end by 11 bases, with 16 bases between. The CDR3 sequence: CASRRADGEQYF. The CDR3 DNA is TGTGCCAGCAGAAGGGCCGACGGAGAGCAGTACTTC.

The chain couples TRBV7-2 to TRBJ2-3; a weak D match, TRBD2 (5 bases). The length of the CDR3 is 15 residues. Germline V gene sequence: CDR1 SGHTA, CDR2 FQGNSA. Trimming stripped 0 bases from V and 4 bases from J, with 11 bases between. The CDR3 coding sequence is TGTGCCAGCAGCTTAGCCCCTAGCTGGGCAGATACGCAGTATTTT. This gives the protein CASSLAPSWADTQYF.

The chain is built from TRBV7-9 and TRBJ2-4; the D gene is possibly TRBD1 (6 bases). This CDR3 is built from 15 residues. Trimming removed 5 bases at V and 2 bases at J, with 13 bases between. Germline CDR1 is SEHNR and CDR2 is FQNEAQ (reference sequence). The CDR3 DNA sequence: TGTGCCAGCAGCCCCCCGACAGGAACCAAAAACATTCAGTACTTC. Amino acids: CASSPPTGTKNIQYF. Variable domain in full (rest from reference TRBV7-9 and TRBJ2-4): DTGVSQNPRHKITKRGQNVTFRCDPISEHNRLYWYRQTLGQGPEFLTYFQNEAQLEKSRLLSDRFSAERPKGSFSTLEIQRTEQGDSAMYLCASSPPTGTKNIQYFGAGTRLSVL.

The V gene is TRBV13, the J gene TRBJ1-2, with D maybe TRBD1 (6 bases). Germline-derived CDR1 and CDR2 are PRHDT and FYEKMQ (reference sequence). CDR3 length: 15 amino acids. The V and J ends lost 5 bases and 1 base respectively, with 14 bases between them. The CDR3 here is CASSTSGQYNYGYTF. The CDR3 DNA follows: TGTGCCAGCAGCACCTCTGGACAGTATAACTATGGCTACACCTTC. Supplemented by reference TRBV13 and TRBJ1-2, the full variable domain reads AAGVIQSPRHLIKEKRETATLKCYPIPRHDTVYWYQQGPGQDPQFLISFYEKMQSDKGSIPDRFSAQQFSDYHSELNMSSLELGDSALYFCASSTSGQYNYGYTFGSGTRLTVV.

The genes are TRBV5-1 and TRBJ2-7; no definite D call. V lost 3 bases and J lost 10, with 14 bases in between. The V gene's germline CDR1 is SGHRS and CDR2 YFSETQ. CDR3 length: 12 residues. The CDR3: CASSSVMETQYF. The CDR3 bases are TGCGCCAGCAGCTCCGTGATGGAGACTCAGTACTTC.

The J gene is TRBJ2-7, the V gene TRBV5-1, with 10 bases lining up with TRBD1. V shed 6 bases and J 4 bases; nucleotides not matched to a gene: 4. CDR3 size: 13 residues. CDR1 SGHRS and CDR2 YFSETQ come from the germline V gene. The CDR3: CASNKGQGYEQYF. The CDR3 nucleotides are TGCGCCAGCAACAAGGGACAGGGGTACGAGCAGTACTTC.

The sample holds a few counts of this clonotype. This chain links TRBV20-1 with TRBJ2-5, with a weak D call TRBD2 (6 bases). This CDR3 spans 14 amino acids. Germline V gives CDR1 DFQATT, CDR2 SNEGSKA (reference sequence). Deletions cut 0 bases from V and 1 base from J, with 9 bases between. CDR3 sequence (DNA): TGCAGTGCTAGAGAGGGGGGAATCCAAGAGACCCAGTACTTC. Translated: CSAREGGIQETQYF.

This clonotype has just a few counts. The rearrangement joins TRBV20-1 to TRBJ2-7; 10 nucleotides agree with TRBD1. The CDR3 has 13 amino acids. Losses at the gene ends were 5 bases for V and 2 bases for J; bases not matched to a gene: 3. The germline V gene has CDR1 DFQATT and CDR2 SNEGSKA (reference sequence). The CDR3 coding sequence is TGCAGTGCTCGACAGGGGGCAGCCTACGAGCAGTACTTC. This translates into CSARQGAAYEQYF.

The V gene is TRBV7-9, the J gene TRBJ1-2; no reliable D call. V gave up 2 bases and J gave up 9 bases, with 10 bases separating them. From germline, CDR1 is SEHNR and CDR2 FQNEAQ (reference sequence). This CDR3 is built from 12 residues. The CDR3 DNA reads TGTGCCAGCAGCTTACCGCTGGCGAGCTACACCTTC. Its protein is CASSLPLASYTF.

This clonotype was recorded a few times. The chain links TRBV20-1 to TRBJ2-1; maybe TRBD2 (6 bases). The CDR3 length is 14 residues. The germline gives CDR1 DFQATT, CDR2 SNEGSKA (reference sequence). The V end lost 2 bases, the J end lost 0 bases, and 8 bases lay between the germline ends. CDR3 nucleotide sequence: TGCAGTGCTAGAATGGGGGGCTCCTACAATGAGCAGTTCTTC. Protein product: CSARMGGSYNEQFF.

This clonotype has just a few counts. The chain couples TRBV7-9 to TRBJ2-7; D is uncertain. CDR1 is SEHNR, CDR2 FQNEAQ, per germline (reference sequence). This CDR3 has 16 amino acids. V gave up 4 bases and J gave up 0 bases, with 16 bases separating them. CDR3 DNA: TGTGCCAGCAGCTCCCCGCCGTCCCTTAGCTCCTACGAGCAGTACTTC. Translation: CASSSPPSLSSYEQYF.